This T cell receptor beta chain was sequenced during a study of early stage breast cancer tumors. Study background: Most invasive tumors, about 80% of the 16, were ER+/PR+/HER2-. Invasive lobular carcinomas made up about 35% of the 12 ER+/PR+/HER2- tumors. Study-level findings and limits: Tumor and normal breast were distinguished via blood comparison in most of the 16 patients. Bulk DNA sequencing of unsorted cells missed chain pairing and markers.

Using immunoSEQ multiplex PCR, the repertoire was profiled, and TCRdb retains in-frame clones only, with some absent. Of roughly 34,000 clones in the sample, 74% were seen once. The CDR3 is 15 residues long. From germline, CDR1 is SGHVS and CDR2 FQNEAQ. The ends lost 4 bases at V and 1 base at J; junction bases unmatched: 2. Concerning this clone itself: Its antigen is currently unknown.

V is TRBV7-8 and J is TRBJ2-2, with TRBD1 matching over 8 bases. What was sequenced was blood. The clonotype was recovered from a person in their sixties with breast cancer. This CDR3 is CASSSGQGNTGELFF. CDR3 nucleotide sequence: TGTGCCAGCAGCTCCGGACAGGGGAACACCGGGGAGCTGTTTTTT.